Detailed here is one TCR beta chain. The antigen is unknown. This specimen comes from a study of vaccination effects on CD4 cells after COVID-19. Study-wide points: Of the vaccine-induced clones from healthy vaccinees, merely 1 of 255 recognized common cold coronaviruses as well. After vaccination, at late timepoints, clones induced by infection and by vaccine contracted markedly.

Peptide-pool stimulation followed by sequencing identified expanded antigen-specific CD4+ clonotypes in the ViraFEST assay. Scientists isolated CD4+ T cells after a roughly 9-day culture period ended. A density of roughly 2 million PBMC per well was used; these cells were cultured with roughly 10 IU/ml IL-2 and around 9.6 ug/ml peptides. Each culture had half its medium swapped for IL-2 medium on days 3 and 7. Germline-derived CDR1 and CDR2 are MDHEN and SYDVKM. V was clipped by 5 bases and J by 1 base; unmatched bases: 11. This CDR3 has 18 amino acids. Clones were read by immunoSEQ multiplex PCR, and TCRdb kept only the in-frame ones, dropping some. The sample includes approximately 82,000 clones, around 74% seen only once; the top ten take 1.5% to 2%.

Sequenced here: CD4+ T cells from PBMCs cultured with HCoV-229E spike peptides, sampled before COVID-19 vaccination. This rearrangement joins TRBV28 to TRBJ2-1; 10 positions agree with TRBD2. This receptor was identified in a human donor who received a COVID-19 vaccine. The DNA for the CDR3 is TGTGCCAGCAGTACACTTAGCGGGGGGTCCCTATCCTACAATGAGCAGTTCTTC. Translation gives CASSTLSGGSLSYNEQFF.